The present entry profiles one TCR beta chain with its context. The antigen it recognizes is unknown. No clone much larger than this one lies a single base away; base qualities are absent. Trimming at the junction amounts to 0 bases on V and 6 bases on J, and the germline ends lie 12 bases apart. Including cysteine and phenylalanine, the CDR3 has 15 amino acids. Here the CDR3 DNA is all that survives: 45 bases in frame from base 1. CDR1 is given as SGHAT and CDR2 as FQNNGV, both from the germline V gene. The source of the sample is a study of cytomegalovirus exposure and HLA in healthy donors (dated by TCRdb to 2016 to 2017). Looking at the study overall: An earlier analysis of approximately 640 of the donors reported 250 to 300 Gb of sequence data and around 120 million unique TCR beta sequences from approximately 180 million T cells. A later analysis re-analyzed previously published TCR beta repertoires from approximately 700 donors and added high-resolution HLA genotyping to study TCR occurrence patterns. An earlier analysis of approximately 630 of the donors applied high-throughput TCR beta sequencing to assess whether each TCR beta V gene segment acted as functional or pseudogenic. Roughly five DR-DQ haplotypes were handled as single units for association and clustering because linkage in the cohort was strong. All discovery cohort repertoires had been generated on a single sequencing platform. The study profiled the T cell repertoires of some 610 subjects by immunosequencing and related them to cytomegalovirus serostatus. Of the 300 to 450 genotyped donors, around 81% fell in the genetic ancestry cluster associated with self-reported Caucasian donors. The number of donors typed differed by locus, with about 629-630 for A, B, C, DRB1 and DQB1, over 500 for DQA1, over 600 for DPA1, and around 430 for DPB1. HLA typing included class I and class II loci at four-digit resolution. The aim of the study was to test whether cataloging public T cell receptors could identify signatures of past pathogen exposure. Donor age, sex, ethnicity and CMV serostatus were compiled alongside the repertoire data. To predict cytomegalovirus infection status, the study combined high-throughput TCR immunosequencing, statistical association of individual TCRs with disease status, and machine learning. Approximately 300 gigabases of sequencing data and around 80 million unique TCR sequences made up an early release that covered some 640 HLA-typed donors. Across about 370 genotyped donors of the cohort, an average of approximately 240,000 unique TCR beta nucleotide sequences per donor were sequenced, and approximately 17% of those sequences were non-productive. In the later analysis, no new phenotypic data were used to find candidate immune exposures; instead, reliance was placed on TCR beta sequences and their occurrence across donors. A later genetic analysis used genome-wide SNP genotypes for 398 of the 666 donors, treating that subset as a discovery cohort. In addition to the first cohort of approximately 670 subjects, a separate validation cohort of around 110 different subjects was used.

Library prep was done by the immunoSEQ multiplex PCR assay. For the multiplex PCR, a mixture combining 60 forward primers for TCR Vbeta segments and 13 reverse primers for TCR Jbeta segments was used. The CDR3 region of rearranged TCR beta genes was amplified from genomic DNA by a multiplex PCR assay. The Illumina HiSeq System was used to sequence the amplified TCR beta libraries as 87-base-pair reads. In the original analysis: Across the 600 to 700 repertoires, a later analysis counted approximately 83 million unique TCR beta chains, 9.5 million to 12 million of which were shared by at least two donors. To remove PCR and sequencing errors, raw reads were error-corrected and collapsed into unique sequences using a nearest-neighbor algorithm that merged closely related sequences. CDR3 sequences were aligned to IMGT reference sequences to assign V, D and J gene segments. For a sequence to be retained, at least a six-nucleotide match to both a V gene segment and a J gene segment was required. A rearrangement was called productive if the CDR3 had no stop codons and remained in frame with V and J, and every other rearrangement was called non-productive. Following IMGT convention, CDR3 was defined as the stretch from the second conserved V-encoded cysteine up to the conserved J-encoded phenylalanine. The earlier analysis of about 570 of the donors excluded any sequence lacking an unambiguous match to a single V gene segment. An earlier analysis of fewer than 650 of the donors classified V segments as functional when productive rearrangements were above 56.7% and as segregating when the standard deviation between donors was above 5%. A statistical classification framework was built to diagnose cytomegalovirus status from the catalog of TCR beta chain sequences. A later analysis assigned V and J genes by comparing TCR nucleotide sequences with IMGT/GENE-DB human TR gene sequences. A later analysis assigned CDR3 sequences and most-parsimonious VDJ recombination scenarios with the TCRdist pipeline. In a later analysis, each TCR beta chain was defined by its CDR3 amino acid sequence together with its V-gene family, and reads without a unique V-gene family were excluded. A later analysis removed nearly 600 highly shared, low-generation-probability nucleotide sequences to deal with suspected cross-contamination and a sequencing artifact. A later analysis calculated a clonal expansion index for each public chain from normalized within-repertoire ranks of inferred template counts. A later analysis computed generation probabilities with a VDJ recombination model fitted to out-of-frame rearrangements, and checked the results against IGoR. A later analysis scored TCR-TCR, TCR-HLA and TCR-CMV co-occurrence with hypergeometric tests, applying a repertoire-size bias correction to TCR pairs. In a later analysis, false discovery rates were estimated by permuting HLA or CMV assignments 20 times. In a later analysis, co-occurring TCRs were grouped with DBSCAN, and TCRdist sequence similarity was added when clustering was performed within HLA-allele-positive subsets. Repertoires with fewer than 30,000 or more than 120,000 public chains were left out of co-occurrence clustering, as were about 5 repertoires with anomalous nucleotide sharing. TCRdb took this table from immuneACCESS and kept in-frame rearrangements with V and J called. Such tables lack part of the clones; where checked against another copy, unresolved V genes explain under half of the gap, and the rest is unexplained. The DNA gave D and trimming, while V, J and clone size come from that table. Within this sample are 150,000 to 200,000 clones, with more than 75% of them counted one time only. Of the sample, around 1.5% falls within the top ten clones.

The cohort was made up of hundreds of healthy bone marrow donors. Cohort members were all nominally healthy when sampled, although unrecorded immune exposures were likely present. The donor was CMV seronegative and was included in the group of a few hundred seronegative cohort members. A peripheral blood sample was provided by each donor, and peripheral blood mononuclear cells were used for TCR beta sequencing. Genomic DNA extraction from the blood cell samples was performed with the Qiagen DNeasy Blood Extraction Kit. Study-level results and caveats: Only TCR beta chains were sequenced in this cohort, and the absence of alpha or paired-chain data limited detectable features. The earlier analysis of approximately 590 of the donors excluded fewer than 20 rarely observed V segments, including chromosome 9 orphons, because counts were too low. Strong co-occurrence of HLA alleles, especially DR and DQ, made assigning TCR associations to individual alleles difficult. The authors suggested that the approach could potentially be extended to other disease states and immunological phenotypes. In a later analysis, HLA-associated TCR beta chains were found to be more clonally expanded and to have lower generation probabilities than equally common non-associated chains. A cluster of highly shared sequence variants was judged likely to be a technical artifact of the sequencing pipeline. The classifier was reported to diagnose cytomegalovirus status with high specificity and sensitivity in both the original and validation cohorts. A later genetic analysis associated a missense DCLRE1C variant with V-gene and J-gene trimming of TCR beta chains, and an independent cohort replicated the association. A few of the identified cytomegalovirus-associated TCR beta chains were confirmed in vitro to be specific for cytomegalovirus antigens. A later analysis found that TCR association rates varied across HLA loci, with DRB1 alleles showing the most associated TCRs and HLA-C alleles the fewest. A further reported finding was that TCR beta sequences accurately predicted the HLA-A and HLA-B alleles for most subjects in the first cohort. Broadly in line with IMGT annotations, most TCR beta V segments showed up in productive rearrangements about 87% or about 30% of the time in an earlier analysis of some 590 of the donors. Most CMV-associated TCR beta chains appeared to be HLA-restricted in a later analysis, and the HLA associations seemed to be driven largely by CMV exposure. The study listed 150 to 200 TCR beta chains as associated with cytomegalovirus. While some public TCRs were present in many individuals, most TCR sequences turned up only very rarely across donors. Presence/absence analyses assumed roughly uniform sequencing depth across donors, an assumption that may not hold. The 87-base-pair reads could not distinguish some IMGT-functional V segments, including TRBV6-2 and TRBV6-3, so those segments were excluded. Immune exposure information for the cohort was limited to CMV serostatus. Correlated functional status among segregating V segments might reflect linkage disequilibrium, but an unknown experimental factor could not be ruled out. In a later analysis, several top co-occurrence clusters were reported to appear linked to parvovirus B19, influenza, CMV and Epstein-Barr virus. Specific HLA alleles were associated with 15,000 to 20,000 TCR beta sequences at a false discovery rate of 0.05 in a later analysis. According to a later genetic analysis, donors in an Asian-associated ancestry cluster had fewer N-insertions in productive TCRs than the approximately 650-donor mean. Because HLA typing was missing for some donors at each locus, association tests included only the typed subset.

The clonotype comes from a woman aged 45-65 years in good health and CMV-seronegative. The source material was PBMCs. The V and J segments used are TRBV11-2 and TRBJ1-5; TRBD1 is perhaps the D gene, given 6 matching bases. The sequence in DNA is TGTGCCAGCAGCTTAGATGGGGGCCAGGGTCAGCCCCAGCATTTT. Its protein product is CASSLDGGQGQPQHF.